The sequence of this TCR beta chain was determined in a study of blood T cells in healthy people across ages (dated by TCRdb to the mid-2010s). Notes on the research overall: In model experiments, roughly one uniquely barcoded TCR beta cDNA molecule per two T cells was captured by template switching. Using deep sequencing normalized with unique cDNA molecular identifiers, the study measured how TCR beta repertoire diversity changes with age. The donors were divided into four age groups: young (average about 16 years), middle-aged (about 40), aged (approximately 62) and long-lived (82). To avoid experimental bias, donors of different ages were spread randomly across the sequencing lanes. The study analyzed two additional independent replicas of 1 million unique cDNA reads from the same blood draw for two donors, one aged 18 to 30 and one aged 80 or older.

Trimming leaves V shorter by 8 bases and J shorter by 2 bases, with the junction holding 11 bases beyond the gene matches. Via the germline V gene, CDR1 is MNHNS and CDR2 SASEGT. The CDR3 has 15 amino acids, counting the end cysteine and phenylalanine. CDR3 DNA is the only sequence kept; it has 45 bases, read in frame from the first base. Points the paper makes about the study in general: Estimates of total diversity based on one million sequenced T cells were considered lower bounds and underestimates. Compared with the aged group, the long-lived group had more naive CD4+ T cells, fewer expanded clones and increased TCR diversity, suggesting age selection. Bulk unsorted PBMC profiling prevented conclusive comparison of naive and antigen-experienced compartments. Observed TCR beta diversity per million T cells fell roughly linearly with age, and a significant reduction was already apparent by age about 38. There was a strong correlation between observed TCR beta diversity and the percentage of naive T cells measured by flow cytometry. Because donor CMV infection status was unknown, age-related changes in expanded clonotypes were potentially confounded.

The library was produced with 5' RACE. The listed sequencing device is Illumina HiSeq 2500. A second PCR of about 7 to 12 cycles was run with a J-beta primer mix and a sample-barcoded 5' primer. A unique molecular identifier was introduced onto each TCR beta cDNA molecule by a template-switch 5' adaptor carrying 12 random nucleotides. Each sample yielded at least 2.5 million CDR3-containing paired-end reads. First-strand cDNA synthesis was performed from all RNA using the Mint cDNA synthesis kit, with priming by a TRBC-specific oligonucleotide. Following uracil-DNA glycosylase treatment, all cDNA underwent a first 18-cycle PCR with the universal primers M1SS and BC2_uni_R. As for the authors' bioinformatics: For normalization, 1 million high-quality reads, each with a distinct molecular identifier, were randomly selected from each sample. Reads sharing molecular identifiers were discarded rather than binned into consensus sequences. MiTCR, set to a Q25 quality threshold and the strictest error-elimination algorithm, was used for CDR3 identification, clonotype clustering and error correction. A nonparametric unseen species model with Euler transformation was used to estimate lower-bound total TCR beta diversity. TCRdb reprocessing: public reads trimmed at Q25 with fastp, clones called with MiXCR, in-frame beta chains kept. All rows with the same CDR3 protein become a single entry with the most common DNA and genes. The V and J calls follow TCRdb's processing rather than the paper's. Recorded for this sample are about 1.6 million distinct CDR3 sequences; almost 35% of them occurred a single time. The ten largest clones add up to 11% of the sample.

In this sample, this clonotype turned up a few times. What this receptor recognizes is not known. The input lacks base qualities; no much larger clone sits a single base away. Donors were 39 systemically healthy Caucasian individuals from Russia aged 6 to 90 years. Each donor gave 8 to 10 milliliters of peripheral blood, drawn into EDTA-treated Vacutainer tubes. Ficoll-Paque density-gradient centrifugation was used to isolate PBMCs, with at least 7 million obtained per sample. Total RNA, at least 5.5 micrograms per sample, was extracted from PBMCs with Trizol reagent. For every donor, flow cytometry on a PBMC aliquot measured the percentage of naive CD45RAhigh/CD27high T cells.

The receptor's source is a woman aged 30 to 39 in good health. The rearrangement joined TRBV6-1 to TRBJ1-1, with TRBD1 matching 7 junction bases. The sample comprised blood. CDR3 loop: CASALSVGGNTEAFF. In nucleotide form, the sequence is TGTGCCAGCGCACTCTCGGTAGGGGGCAACACTGAAGCTTTCTTT.